This TCR beta chain originates from a study of T cell responses to AZD1222 COVID-19 vaccine. Libraries were prepared by immunoSEQ multiplex PCR; TCRdb keeps only in-frame clonotypes and omits some of them. Among about 170,000 clones listed, 92% were seen once. V dropped 6 bases and J dropped 3; count of bases not matched to a gene: 5. Germline V CDR1 and CDR2: WSHSY, SAAADI. The CDR3 covers 15 residues. The starting material was peripheral blood, obtained on day 0 of AZD1222 vaccination. J is TRBJ1-2 and V is TRBV10-2, with 12 bases matching TRBD1. This sequence was found in an adult in good health. The CDR3 DNA reads as TGCGCCAGCAGGGGGACAGGGGGCGCGGACTATGGCTACACCTTC. Translated: CASRGTGGADYGYTF.